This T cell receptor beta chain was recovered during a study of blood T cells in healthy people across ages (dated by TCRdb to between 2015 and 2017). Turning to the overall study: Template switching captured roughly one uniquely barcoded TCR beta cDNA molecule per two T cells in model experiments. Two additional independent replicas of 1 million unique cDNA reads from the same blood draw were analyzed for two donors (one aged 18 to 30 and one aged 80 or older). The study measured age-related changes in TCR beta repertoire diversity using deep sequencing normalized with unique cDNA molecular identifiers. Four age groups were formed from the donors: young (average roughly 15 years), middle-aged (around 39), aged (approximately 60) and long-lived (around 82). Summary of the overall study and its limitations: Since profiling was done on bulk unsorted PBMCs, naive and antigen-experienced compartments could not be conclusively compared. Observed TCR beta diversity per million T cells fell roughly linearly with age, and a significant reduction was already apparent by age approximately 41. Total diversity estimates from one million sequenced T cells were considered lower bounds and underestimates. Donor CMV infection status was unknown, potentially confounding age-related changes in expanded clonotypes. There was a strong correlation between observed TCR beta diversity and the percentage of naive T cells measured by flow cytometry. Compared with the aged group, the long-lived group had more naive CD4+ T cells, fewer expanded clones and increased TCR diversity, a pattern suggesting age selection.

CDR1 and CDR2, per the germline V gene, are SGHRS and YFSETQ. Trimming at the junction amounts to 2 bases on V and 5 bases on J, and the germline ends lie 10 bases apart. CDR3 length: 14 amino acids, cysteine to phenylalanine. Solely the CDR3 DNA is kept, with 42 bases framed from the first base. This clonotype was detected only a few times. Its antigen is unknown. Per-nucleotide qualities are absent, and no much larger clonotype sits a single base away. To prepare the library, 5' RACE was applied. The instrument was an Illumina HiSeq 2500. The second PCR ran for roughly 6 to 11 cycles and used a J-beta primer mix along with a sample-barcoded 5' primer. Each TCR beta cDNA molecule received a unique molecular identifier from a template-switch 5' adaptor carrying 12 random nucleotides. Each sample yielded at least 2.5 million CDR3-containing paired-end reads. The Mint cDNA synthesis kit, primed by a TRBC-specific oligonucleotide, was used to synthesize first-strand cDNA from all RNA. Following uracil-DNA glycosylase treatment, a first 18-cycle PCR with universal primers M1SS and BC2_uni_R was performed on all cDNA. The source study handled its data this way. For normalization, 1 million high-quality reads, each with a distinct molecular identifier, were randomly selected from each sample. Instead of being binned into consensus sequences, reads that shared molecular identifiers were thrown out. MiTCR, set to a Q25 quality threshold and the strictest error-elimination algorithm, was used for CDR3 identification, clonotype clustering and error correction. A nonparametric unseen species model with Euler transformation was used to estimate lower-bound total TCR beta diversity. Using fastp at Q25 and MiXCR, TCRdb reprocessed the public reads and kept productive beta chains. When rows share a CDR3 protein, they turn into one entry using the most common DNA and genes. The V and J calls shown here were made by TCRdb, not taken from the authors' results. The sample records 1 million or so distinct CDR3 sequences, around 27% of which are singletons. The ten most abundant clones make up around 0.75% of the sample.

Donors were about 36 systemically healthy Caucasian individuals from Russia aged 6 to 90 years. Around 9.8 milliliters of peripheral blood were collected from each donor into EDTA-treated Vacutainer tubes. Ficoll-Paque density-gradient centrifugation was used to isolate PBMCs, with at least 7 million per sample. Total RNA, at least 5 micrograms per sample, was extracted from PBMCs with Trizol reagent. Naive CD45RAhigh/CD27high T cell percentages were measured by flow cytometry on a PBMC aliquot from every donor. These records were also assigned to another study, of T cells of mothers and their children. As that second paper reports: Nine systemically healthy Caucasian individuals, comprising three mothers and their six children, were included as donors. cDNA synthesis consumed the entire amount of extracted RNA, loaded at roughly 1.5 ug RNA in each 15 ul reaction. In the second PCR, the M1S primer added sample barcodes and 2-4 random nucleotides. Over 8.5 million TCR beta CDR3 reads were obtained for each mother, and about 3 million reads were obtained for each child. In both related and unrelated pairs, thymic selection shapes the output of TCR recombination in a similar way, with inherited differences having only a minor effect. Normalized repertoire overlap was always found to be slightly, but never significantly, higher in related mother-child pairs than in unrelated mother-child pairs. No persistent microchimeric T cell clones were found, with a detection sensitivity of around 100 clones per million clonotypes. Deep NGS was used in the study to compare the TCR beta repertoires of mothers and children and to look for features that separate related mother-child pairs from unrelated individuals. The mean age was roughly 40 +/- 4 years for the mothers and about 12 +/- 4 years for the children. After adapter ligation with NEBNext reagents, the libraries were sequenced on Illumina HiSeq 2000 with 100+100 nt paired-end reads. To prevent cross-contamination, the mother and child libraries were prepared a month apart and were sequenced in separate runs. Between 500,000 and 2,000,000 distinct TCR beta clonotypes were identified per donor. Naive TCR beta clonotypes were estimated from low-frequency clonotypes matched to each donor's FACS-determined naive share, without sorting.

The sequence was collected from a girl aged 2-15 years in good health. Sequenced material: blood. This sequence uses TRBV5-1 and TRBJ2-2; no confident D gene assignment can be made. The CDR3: CASSFGPVTGELFF. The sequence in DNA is TGCGCCAGCAGCTTCGGACCTGTTACCGGGGAGCTGTTTTTT.